This T cell receptor beta chain emerged from a study of CD8 T cells in Susac syndrome. The RNA, about 0.5 to 1 ug, was put through reverse transcription using random hexamers. Amplification of the TCR beta CDR3 was carried out by immunoSEQ multiplex PCR, which spanned a total of 54 Vbeta and 13 Jbeta segments. MiXCR, run by TCRdb on the immunoSEQ multiplex PCR reads, gives a single entry per CDR3 protein. This table has 150,000 or so distinct CDR3 sequences, 85% to 95% appearing once. With V trimmed by 1 base and J by 2 bases, 6 bases remained unmatched. From germline, CDR1 is GTSNPN and CDR2 SVGIG (reference sequence). The CDR3 spans 15 residues. Patients with Susac syndrome met the recently defined diagnostic criteria for definite or probable disease.

This rearrangement joins TRBV30 to TRBJ2-5; TRBD1 aligns across 8 bases. The TCR sequence derives from a human donor with Susac syndrome. The sample consisted of CD4+ T cells from PBMCs. This CDR3 is CAWSAERTGQETQYF. CDR3 coding DNA: TGTGCCTGGAGTGCCGAAAGGACAGGGCAAGAGACCCAGTACTTC.